One sample yielded the 9 T cell receptor beta chains listed below, sequenced in a study of blood T cell repertoires in COVID-19. Sequencing was performed with immunoSEQ multiplex PCR; in TCRdb, only in-frame clones are kept and a portion is missing. The sample consists of approximately 170,000 clones, approximately 86% of them appearing once. Source material: peripheral blood. These receptors were obtained from a woman older than 75 with COVID-19, enrolled during active disease.

The chain combines TRBV24-1 with TRBJ2-1; 9 positions match TRBD2. In germline, CDR1 is KGHDR, CDR2 SFDVKD. V was pared by 9 bases and J by 6 bases, with 14 bases of the junction left unmatched. CDR3 length: 16 residues. The CDR3 reads CATRASGTSGRNEQFF. CDR3 bases: TGTGCCACCCGGGCTAGCGGGACATCGGGCCGCAATGAGCAGTTCTTC.

The V gene is TRBV27, the J gene TRBJ1-5, with 7 bases that match TRBD1. Trimming took 2 bases from V and 4 from J; bases not matched to a gene: 2. The CDR3 totals 14 residues. CDR1 and CDR2 from the germline V gene are MNHEY and SMNVEV (reference sequence). The CDR3 DNA reads as TGTGCCAGCAGTTTAAACAGGGGTAATCAGCCCCAGCATTTT. It codes for CASSLNRGNQPQHF.

The CDR3: CASRGWRGLTGELFF. The DNA for the CDR3 is TGTGCCAGTAGGGGATGGAGGGGGCTGACCGGGGAGCTGTTTTTT. This sequence joins TRBV19 and TRBJ2-2, with a possible D match to TRBD1 (7 bases). V was shortened by 6 bases and J by 5 bases, with 16 bases between the two germline ends. CDR1 LNHDA and CDR2 SQIVND come from the germline V gene (reference sequence). The CDR3 spans 15 residues.

The V call is TRBV3-1 (or the pseudogene TRBV3-2), the J call TRBJ1-6, with TRBD1 as a possible D gene (5 bases). This CDR3 is 13 amino acids long. CDR1 is LGHDT, CDR2 YNNKEL, per germline (reference sequence). Between the trimmed V and J ends, which lost 3 bases and 8 bases, there was a span of 8 bases. As DNA, the CDR3 is TGTGCCAGCAGCCACCTAGGGGATTCACCCCTCCACTTT. This sequence encodes CASSHLGDSPLHF.

The rearrangement joins TRBV7-2 to TRBJ1-2; possible D gene TRBD1, 6 bases. CDR1 and CDR2 from the germline V gene are SGHTA and FQGNSA. The CDR3 has 15 amino acids. V was trimmed by 3 bases and J by 8 bases, leaving 19 bases between them. The CDR3 reads CASSLGGPLSRGYTF. CDR3 coding DNA: TGTGCCAGCAGCTTGGGGGGGCCGCTTTCTAGAGGCTACACCTTC.

The chain joins TRBV3-1 (or the pseudogene TRBV3-2) to TRBJ2-5; 14 bases are a match to TRBD2. The germline gives CDR1 LGHDT, CDR2 YNNKEL (reference sequence). The V segment lost 4 bases and the J segment 4 bases; nucleotides outside the gene matches: 8. The CDR3 sequence is 17 residues long. The CDR3 is CASSLHRLAGGRETQYF. The CDR3, as DNA: TGTGCCAGCAGCCTCCACCGACTAGCGGGAGGGAGAGAGACCCAGTACTTC.

The V gene is TRBV7-6, the J gene TRBJ1-2; 8 bases are a match to TRBD1. CDR3 length: 15 amino acids. Germline V gene data show CDR1 as SGHVS and CDR2 as FNYEAQ. J lost 6 bases, V lost 8 bases, and 14 bases had no gene match. The CDR3 nucleotides read TGTGCCAGCGGACGGACAGGGCTAGTTGGGGATGGCTACACCTTC. Its protein product is CASGRTGLVGDGYTF.

The rearrangement joins TRBV6-5 to TRBJ2-6, with D unclear. The CDR3 runs to 14 residues. Trimming left V 5 bases short and J 2 bases short, with 7 bases between. Germline-derived CDR1 and CDR2 are MNHEY and SVGAGI. CDR3 protein: CASSLTTGANVLTF. CDR3 DNA: TGTGCCAGCAGTCTGACAACTGGGGCCAACGTCCTGACTTTC.

The V and J genes are TRBV20-1 and TRBJ1-1; perhaps TRBD1 as D (6 bases). Per the germline V gene, CDR1 is DFQATT and CDR2 is SNEGSKA (reference sequence). Trimming shortened V by 0 bases and J by 11 bases, and 10 bases separated the two germline ends. CDR3 size: 11 residues. This CDR3 is CSARDTGQAFF. DNA for the CDR3: TGCAGTGCTAGAGATACAGGGCAGGCTTTCTTT.